This TCR beta chain stems from a study of cytomegalovirus exposure and HLA in healthy donors. Trimming removed 0 bases from V and 5 bases from J; junction bases left unmatched: 9. CDR3 size: 16 residues. CDR1 LGHNT and CDR2 FRNRAP come from the germline V gene. PCR amplification relied on 60 Vbeta primers (plus 13 Jbeta primers). Profiled with immunoSEQ multiplex PCR; TCRdb holds only in-frame clones, not every one. Found here are roughly 190,000 clones, roughly 12% of them singletons; the top ten hold approximately 8.3%. The clonotype was recovered from a man over 45 in good health and CMV-seropositive. This sequence joins TRBV12-5 and TRBJ2-5; TRBD1 aligns across 7 bases. Sequencing input: PBMCs. CDR3 DNA sequence: TGTGCTAGTGGTTTGGTCACAGGGGTTCGAGGTGAGACCCAGTACTTC. Its translation is CASGLVTGVRGETQYF.